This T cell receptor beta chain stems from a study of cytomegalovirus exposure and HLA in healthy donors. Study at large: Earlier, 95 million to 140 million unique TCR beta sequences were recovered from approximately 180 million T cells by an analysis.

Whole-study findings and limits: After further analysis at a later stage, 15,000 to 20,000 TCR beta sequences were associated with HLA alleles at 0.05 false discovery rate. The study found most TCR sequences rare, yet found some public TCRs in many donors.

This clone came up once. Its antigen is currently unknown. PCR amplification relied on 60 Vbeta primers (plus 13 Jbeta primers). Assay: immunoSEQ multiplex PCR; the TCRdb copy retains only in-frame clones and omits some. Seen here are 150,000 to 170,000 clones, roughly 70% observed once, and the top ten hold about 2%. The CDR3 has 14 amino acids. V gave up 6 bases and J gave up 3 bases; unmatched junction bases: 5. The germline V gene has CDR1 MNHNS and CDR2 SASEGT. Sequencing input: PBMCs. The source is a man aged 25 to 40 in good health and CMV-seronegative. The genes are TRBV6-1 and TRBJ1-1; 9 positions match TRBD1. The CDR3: CASSLRDRDTEAFF. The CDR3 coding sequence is TGTGCCAGCAGCCTACGGGACAGGGACACTGAAGCTTTCTTT.